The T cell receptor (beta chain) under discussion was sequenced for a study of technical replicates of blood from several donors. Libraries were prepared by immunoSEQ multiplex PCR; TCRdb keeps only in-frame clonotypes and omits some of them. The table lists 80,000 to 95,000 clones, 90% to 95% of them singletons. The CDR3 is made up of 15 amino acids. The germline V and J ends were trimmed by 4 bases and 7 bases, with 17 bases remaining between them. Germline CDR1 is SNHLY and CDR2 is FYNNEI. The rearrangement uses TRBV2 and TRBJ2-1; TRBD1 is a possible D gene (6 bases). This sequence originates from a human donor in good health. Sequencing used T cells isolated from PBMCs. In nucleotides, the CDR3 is TGTGCCAGCAGTGGAGAGGCAGGGGAAACAAATGAGCAGTTCTTC. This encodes CASSGEAGETNEQFF.